The following is a TCR beta chain sequence with its context. The CDR3 covers 16 residues. V lost 0 bases, J lost 2 bases, and 8 bases stayed unmatched. CDR1 and CDR2 (germline): SGHRS, YFSETQ. The record originates from a study of blood T cell repertoires in COVID-19. The overall study: PBMCs, B-cell-depleted T cells, or T cells were the source of the cDNA or gDNA that made up the material.

Clones were sequenced by immunoSEQ multiplex PCR, and TCRdb holds only the in-frame ones, with some missing. This table holds roughly 74,000 clones, around 88% found once. V usage is TRBV5-1 and J usage is TRBJ2-7, with 7 bases fitting TRBD1. Sequencing was done on a sample of peripheral blood. This TCR was sampled from a woman of 80 years or more with active or convalescent COVID-19. DNA for the CDR3: TGCGCCAGCAGCTTGGCCGCGAACAGGGGAACCTACGAGCAGTACTTC. Amino acids: CASSLAANRGTYEQYF.